This TCR beta chain stems from a study of regulatory T cells in long-lasting Graves disease. This sample's time point: newly diagnosed GD, antithyroid drugs for less than 3 months. Isolated PBMC RNA provided the starting material for the TCR library. This clonotype was seen a few times. Its specificity is not known. Study findings and constraints: Newly diagnosed disease favored TRBV20-1 and TRBJ2-1 over persistent disease. TCR diversity was lower in persistent Graves' patients than in newly diagnosed ones.

Germline V lookup: CDR1 DFQATT, CDR2 SNEGSKA (reference sequence). This CDR3 comprises 15 residues. Trimming cost V 0 bases and J 5 bases, with 16 bases left between them. The authors built TCR beta libraries using iRepertoire HTBI primers and Arm-PCR of CDR3 regions. MiXCR, applied by TCRdb to the multiplex PCR reads, yields one record per CDR3 protein. The sample yields over 350,000 distinct CDR3 sequences, 11% to 15% seen once. This same sample was also taken into another study, of T cells in Graves' hyperthyroidism and ophthalmopathy.

The chain links TRBV20-1 to TRBJ2-5; tentatively, D is TRBD1 (5 bases). The TCR originated in a woman aged 50 to 60 with Graves disease. Sequenced material: peripheral blood mononuclear cells (PBMCs), taken at new diagnosis, from a patient treated with antithyroid drugs. The CDR3, as DNA: TGCAGTGCTAGAGATTTTGAACAGGTCCGGGAGACCCAGTACTTC. Its protein product is CSARDFEQVRETQYF.